The T cell receptor beta chain under discussion was sequenced for a study of regulatory T cells in long-lasting Graves disease. Study results and limitations: Newly diagnosed disease favored TRBV20-1 and TRBJ2-1 over persistent disease. Lower TCR diversity characterized persistent Graves' patients relative to newly diagnosed patients. Having only a small sample size may have limited accuracy.

Time point defined: newly diagnosed GD, antithyroid drugs for less than 3 months. Extracted PBMC RNA gave rise to the TCR library. It was American Thyroid Association guidelines that determined Graves' disease diagnosis. A note on this clonotype: Its antigen is unknown.

Trimming took 0 bases from V and 6 from J, leaving 14 bases between them. Germline CDR1 and CDR2: SQVTM and ANQGSEA. There are 14 residues in the CDR3. Through Arm-PCR of CDR3 regions and iRepertoire HTBI primers, TCR beta libraries were built. TCRdb analysed the multiplex PCR reads with MiXCR anew, one entry per CDR3 protein. The sample lists approximately 400,000 distinct CDR3 sequences; around a sixth were seen once. The sequence derives from a female donor with Graves disease. This rearrangement joins TRBV29-1 to TRBJ1-2; no reliable D call. The sample consisted of peripheral blood mononuclear cells (PBMCs), taken at new diagnosis, from a patient treated with antithyroid drugs. The CDR3 region has the DNA TGCAGCGTTGAAGATCATGTAGGAAGGGATGGCTACACCTTC. Protein product: CSVEDHVGRDGYTF.